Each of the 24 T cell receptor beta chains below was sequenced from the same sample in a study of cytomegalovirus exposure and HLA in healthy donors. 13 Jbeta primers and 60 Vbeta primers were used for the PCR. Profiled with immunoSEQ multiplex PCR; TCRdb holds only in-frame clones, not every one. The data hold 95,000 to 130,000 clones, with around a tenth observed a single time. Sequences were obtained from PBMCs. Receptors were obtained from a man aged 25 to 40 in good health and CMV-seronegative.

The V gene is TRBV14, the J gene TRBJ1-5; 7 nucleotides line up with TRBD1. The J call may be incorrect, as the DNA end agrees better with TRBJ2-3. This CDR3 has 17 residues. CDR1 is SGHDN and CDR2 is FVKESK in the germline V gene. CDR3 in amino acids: CASSQEDRVKSNQPQYF. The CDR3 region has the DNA TGTGCCAGCAGCCAAGAAGACAGGGTGAAGAGCAATCAGCCCCAGTATTTT.

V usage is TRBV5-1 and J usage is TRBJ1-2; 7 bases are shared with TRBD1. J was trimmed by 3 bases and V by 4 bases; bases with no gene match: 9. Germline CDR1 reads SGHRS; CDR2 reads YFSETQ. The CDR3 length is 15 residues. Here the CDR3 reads CASSTGDSEYYGYTF. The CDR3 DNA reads TGCGCCAGCAGCACTGGGGACAGCGAATACTATGGCTACACCTTC.

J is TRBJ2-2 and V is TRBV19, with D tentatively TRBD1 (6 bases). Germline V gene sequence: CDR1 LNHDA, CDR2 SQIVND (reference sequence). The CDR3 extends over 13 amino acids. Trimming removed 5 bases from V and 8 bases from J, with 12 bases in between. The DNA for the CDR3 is TGTGCCAGTAGTGGGGACATCGCGGGGGAGCTGTTTTTT. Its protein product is CASSGDIAGELFF.

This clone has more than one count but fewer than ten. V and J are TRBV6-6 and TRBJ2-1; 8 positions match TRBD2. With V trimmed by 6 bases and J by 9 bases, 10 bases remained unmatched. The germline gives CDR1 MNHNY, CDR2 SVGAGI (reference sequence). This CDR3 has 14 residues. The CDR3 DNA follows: TGTGCCAGCAGGGTCGGGAGGGAAACCGGTGAGCAGTTCTTC. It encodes CASRVGRETGEQFF.

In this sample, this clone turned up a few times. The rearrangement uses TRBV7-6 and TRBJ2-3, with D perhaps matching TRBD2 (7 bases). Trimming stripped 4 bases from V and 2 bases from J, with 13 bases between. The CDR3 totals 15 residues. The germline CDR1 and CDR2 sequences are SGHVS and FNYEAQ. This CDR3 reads CASSSAGALTDTQYF. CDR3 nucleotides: TGTGCCAGCAGCTCCGCGGGGGCACTCACAGATACGCAGTATTTT.

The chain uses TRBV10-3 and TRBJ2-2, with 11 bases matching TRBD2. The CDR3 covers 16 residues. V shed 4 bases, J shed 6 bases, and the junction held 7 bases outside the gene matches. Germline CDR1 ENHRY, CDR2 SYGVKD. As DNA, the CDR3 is TGTGCCATCAGTGGAACTAGCGGGGGACGTTCCGGGGAGCTGTTTTTT. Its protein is CAISGTSGGRSGELFF.

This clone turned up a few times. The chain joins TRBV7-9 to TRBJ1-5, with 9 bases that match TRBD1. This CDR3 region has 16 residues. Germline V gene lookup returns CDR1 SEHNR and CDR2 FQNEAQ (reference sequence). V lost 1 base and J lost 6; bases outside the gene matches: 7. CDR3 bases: TGTGCCAGCAGCTTAGGGACAGGGGCAGAGGGTCAGCCCCAGCATTTT. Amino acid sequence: CASSLGTGAEGQPQHF.

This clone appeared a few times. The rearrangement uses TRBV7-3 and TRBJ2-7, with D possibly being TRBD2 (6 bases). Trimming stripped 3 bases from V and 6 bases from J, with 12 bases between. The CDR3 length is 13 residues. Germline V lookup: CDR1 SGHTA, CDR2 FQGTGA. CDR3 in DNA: TGTGCCAGCAGCTTTGGGATGACTAGCGAGCAGTACTTC. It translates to CASSFGMTSEQYF.

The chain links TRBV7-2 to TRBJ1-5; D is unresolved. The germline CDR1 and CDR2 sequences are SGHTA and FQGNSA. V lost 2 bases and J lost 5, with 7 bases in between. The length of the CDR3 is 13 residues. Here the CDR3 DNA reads TGTGCCAGCAGCTTAAGCAGCGATCAGCCCCAGCATTTT. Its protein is CASSLSSDQPQHF.

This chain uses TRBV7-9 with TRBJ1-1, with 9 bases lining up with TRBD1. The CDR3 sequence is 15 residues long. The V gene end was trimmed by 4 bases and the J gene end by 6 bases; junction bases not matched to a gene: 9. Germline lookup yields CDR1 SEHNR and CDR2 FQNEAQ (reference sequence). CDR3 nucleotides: TGTGCCAGCAGCTCGCGAGGGACAGGGAGGGCTGAAGCTTTCTTT. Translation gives CASSSRGTGRAEAFF.

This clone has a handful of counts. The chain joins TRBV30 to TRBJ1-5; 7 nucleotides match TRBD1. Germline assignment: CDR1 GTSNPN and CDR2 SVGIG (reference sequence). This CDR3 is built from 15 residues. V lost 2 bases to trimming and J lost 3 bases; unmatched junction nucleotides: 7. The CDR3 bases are TGTGCCTGGAGTAATCGACAGGGTTTCAATCAGCCCCAGCATTTT. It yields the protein CAWSNRQGFNQPQHF.

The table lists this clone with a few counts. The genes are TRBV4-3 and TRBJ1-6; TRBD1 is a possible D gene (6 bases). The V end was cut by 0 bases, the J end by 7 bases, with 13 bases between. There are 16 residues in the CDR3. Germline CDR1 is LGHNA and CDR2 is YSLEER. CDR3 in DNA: TGCGCCAGCAGCCAAGACCGAACAGGGTTGAATTCACCCCTCCACTTT. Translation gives CASSQDRTGLNSPLHF.

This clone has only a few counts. The CDR3 here is CASSQGRSGNTIYF. The CDR3 nucleotides read TGTGCCAGCAGTCAGGGTCGCTCTGGAAACACCATATATTTT. The chain links TRBV2 to TRBJ1-3; D might be TRBD1 (5 bases). Germline CDR1 and CDR2: SNHLY and FYNNEI. This CDR3 spans 14 amino acids. Trimming removed 5 bases at V and 0 bases at J, with 8 bases between.

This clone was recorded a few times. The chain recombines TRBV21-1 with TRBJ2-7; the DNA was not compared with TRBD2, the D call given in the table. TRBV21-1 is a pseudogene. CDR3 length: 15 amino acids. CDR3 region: CASSKELGGSNEQYF. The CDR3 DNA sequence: TGTGCCAGCAGCAAAGAGTTGGGAGGGTCCAACGAGCAGTACTTC.

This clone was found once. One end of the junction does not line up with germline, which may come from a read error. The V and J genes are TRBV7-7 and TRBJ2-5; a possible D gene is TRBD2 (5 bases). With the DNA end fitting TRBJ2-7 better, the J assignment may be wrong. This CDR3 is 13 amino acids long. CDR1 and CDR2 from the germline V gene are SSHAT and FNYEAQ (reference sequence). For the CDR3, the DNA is TGTGCTAGCAGCCCCCGTTTGGGAGACGAGCAGTACTTC. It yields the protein CASSPRLGDEQYF.

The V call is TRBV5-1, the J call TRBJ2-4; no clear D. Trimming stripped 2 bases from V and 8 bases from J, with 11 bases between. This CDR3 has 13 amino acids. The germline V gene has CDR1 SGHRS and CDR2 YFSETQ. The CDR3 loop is CASSFGRPDIQYF. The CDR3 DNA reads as TGCGCCAGCAGCTTTGGCAGGCCTGACATTCAGTACTTC.

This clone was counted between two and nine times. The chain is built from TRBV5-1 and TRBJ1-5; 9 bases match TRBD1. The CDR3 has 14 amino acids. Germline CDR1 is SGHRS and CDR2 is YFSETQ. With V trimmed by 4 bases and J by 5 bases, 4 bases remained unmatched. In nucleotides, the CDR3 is TGCGCCAGCAGCCCCGGGACAGGGTATCAGCCCCAGCATTTT. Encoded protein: CASSPGTGYQPQHF.

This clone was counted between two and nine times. CDR3 residues: CASALSGGGNEQFF. Written as DNA, the CDR3 is TGCGCCAGCGCTCTTTCGGGAGGAGGCAATGAGCAGTTCTTC. J is TRBJ2-1 and V is TRBV5-1, with TRBD2 matching over 7 bases. The junction had 10 bases not matched to a gene; V was cut back by 7 bases and J by 6 bases. The germline V gene has CDR1 SGHRS and CDR2 YFSETQ. CDR3 length: 14 residues.

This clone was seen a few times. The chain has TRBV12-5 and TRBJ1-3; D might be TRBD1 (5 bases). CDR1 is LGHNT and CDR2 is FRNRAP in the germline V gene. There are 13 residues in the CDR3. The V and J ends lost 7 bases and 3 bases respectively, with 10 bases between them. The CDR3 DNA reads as TGTGCTAGTGCCCCCGACAGTGGAAACACCATATATTTT. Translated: CASAPDSGNTIYF.

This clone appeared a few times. CDR3 nucleotide sequence: TGTGCCAGCAGCTTCGAGTTAACTAATGAAAAACTGTTTTTT. Its protein product is CASSFELTNEKLFF. The rearrangement links TRBV7-9 to TRBJ1-4; D unresolved. The CDR3 has 14 residues. V was pared by 3 bases and J by 1 base, with 6 bases between. Germline CDR1 reads SEHNR; CDR2 reads FQNEAQ (reference sequence).

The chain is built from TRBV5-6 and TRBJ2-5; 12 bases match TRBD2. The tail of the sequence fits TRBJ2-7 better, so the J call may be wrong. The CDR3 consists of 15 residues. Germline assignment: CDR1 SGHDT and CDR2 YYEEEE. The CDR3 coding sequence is TGTGCCAGCAGCCTAAGACTAGCGGGGGCCTACGAGCAGTACTTC. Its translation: CASSLRLAGAYEQYF.

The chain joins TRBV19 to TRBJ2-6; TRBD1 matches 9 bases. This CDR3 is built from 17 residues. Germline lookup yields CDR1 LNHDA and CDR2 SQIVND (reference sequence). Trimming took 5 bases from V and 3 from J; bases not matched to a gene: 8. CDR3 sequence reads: CASSPDRGESGANVLTF. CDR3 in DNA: TGTGCCAGTAGTCCGGACAGGGGAGAGAGTGGGGCCAACGTCCTGACTTTC.

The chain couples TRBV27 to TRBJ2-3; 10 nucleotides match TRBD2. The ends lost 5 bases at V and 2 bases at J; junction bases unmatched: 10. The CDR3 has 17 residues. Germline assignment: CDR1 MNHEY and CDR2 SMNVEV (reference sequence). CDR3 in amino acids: CASSPIRTSGYTDTQYF. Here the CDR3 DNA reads TGTGCCAGCAGTCCCATCAGGACTAGCGGTTACACAGATACGCAGTATTTT.

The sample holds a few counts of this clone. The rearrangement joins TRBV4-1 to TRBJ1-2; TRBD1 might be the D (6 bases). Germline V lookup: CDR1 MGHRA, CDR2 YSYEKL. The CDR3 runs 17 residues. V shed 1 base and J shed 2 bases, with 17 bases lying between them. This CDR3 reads CASSQVGSGRGNYGYTF. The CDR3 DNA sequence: TGCGCCAGCAGCCAAGTCGGCTCTGGGAGGGGGAACTATGGCTACACCTTC.